One and the same sample provided the 3 T cell receptor beta chains below, sequenced in a study of CD8 T cells in Susac syndrome. With random hexamers, 0.5 to 1 ug RNA was reverse transcribed. TCRdb called the immunoSEQ multiplex PCR reads again in MiXCR, with one record for every CDR3 protein. This table has about 90,000 distinct CDR3 sequences, 95% to 96% appearing once. Sequenced input: CD8+ T cells from PBMCs. All receptors come from a human donor with Susac syndrome.

The chain combines TRBV7-3 with TRBJ1-1; D is unclear. CDR1 is SGHTA, CDR2 FQGTGA, per germline. The V end lost 1 base, the J end lost 3 bases, and 9 bases lay between the germline ends. The CDR3 contains 14 residues. DNA of the CDR3: TGTGCCAGCAGCTTAAGGCCCGGGGACACTGAAGCTTTCTTT. It specifies CASSLRPGDTEAFF.

The chain is built from TRBV9 and TRBJ2-1, with D tentatively TRBD1 (5 bases). V lost 4 bases and J 3 bases, leaving 11 bases between the germline ends. Germline CDR1 SGDLS, CDR2 YYNGEE. The CDR3 contains 14 residues. CDR3 region: CASSKVTGYNEQFF. CDR3 DNA: TGTGCCAGCAGCAAAGTAACAGGCTACAATGAGCAGTTCTTC.

This chain joins TRBV4-3 and TRBJ2-5; the D gene is possibly TRBD1 (5 bases). CDR1 is LGHNA and CDR2 is YSLEER in the germline V gene. The CDR3 is made up of 14 amino acids. V was pared by 3 bases and J by 2 bases, with 10 bases between. The chain's CDR3 is CASSQTDQQETQYF. The CDR3 DNA reads as TGCGCCAGCAGCCAGACAGACCAACAAGAGACCCAGTACTTC.